A selection of T cell receptor beta chains follows, all from one sample in a study of preoperative IRX-2 immunotherapy in early breast cancer. The table came from immunoSEQ multiplex PCR; TCRdb's copy has only in-frame clones and leaves some out. Among 28,000 or so clones listed, nearly 90% were seen once. Sampling was conducted from a patient treated with IRX-2 immunotherapy. The origin of the receptors is a human donor with breast cancer. The CDR3 runs from the conserved cysteine through the conserved F or W. The D gene is left open where the match is weak. The listing skips clone size in some rows; elsewhere it reads once, few, many or a size class.

D gene	J gene	clone size	V gene	CDR3 protein	CDR3 DNA
TRBD2	TRBJ2-5	-	TRBV7-6	CASSLEWGREVTQYF	TGTGCCAGCAGCTTAGAGTGGGGGCGGGAGGTGACCCAGTACTTC
-	TRBJ1-5	few	TRBV2	CASSDGQGSQPQHF	TGTGCCAGCAGTGATGGGCAGGGAAGTCAGCCCCAGCATTTT
-	TRBJ1-5	-	TRBV27	CASSFGHADQPQHF	TGTGCCAGCAGTTTTGGGCACGCAGATCAGCCCCAGCATTTT
-	TRBJ1-1	-	TRBV18	CASSPPSIGPEAFF	TGTGCCAGCTCACCACCGTCTATTGGGCCTGAAGCTTTCTTT
-	TRBJ2-7	-	TRBV7-5	CVRSSTTGTAPIEQYF	TGTGTCAGAAGCTCCACCACCGGGACGGCACCTATCGAGCAGTACTTC
TRBD1	TRBJ1-3	-	TRBV5-4	CASSWDRLGNTIYF	TGTGCCAGCAGCTGGGACAGACTAGGAAACACCATATATTTT
-	TRBJ1-1	-	TRBV6-5	CASSYSTQGVGEAFF	TGTGCCAGCAGTTACTCGACACAGGGCGTCGGTGAAGCTTTCTTT
TRBD1	TRBJ1-6	once	TRBV6-5	CASSYAGGARNSPLHF	TGTGCCAGCAGTTACGCAGGGGGCGCAAGGAATTCACCCCTCCACTTT
-	TRBJ1-1	-	TRBV19	CASSIVFGEAFF	TGTGCCAGTAGTATAGTCTTCGGTGAAGCTTTCTTT
-	TRBJ1-6	-	TRBV30	CAWSGGIAYNSPLHF	TGTGCCTGGAGTGGGGGGATTGCCTATAATTCACCCCTCCACTTT
-	TRBJ2-6	-	TRBV10-3	CAISGTKLATGANVLTF	TGTGCCATCAGTGGGACGAAACTAGCAACTGGGGCCAACGTCCTGACTTTC
-	TRBJ2-7	-	TRBV30	CAWSLLYEQYF	TGTGCCTGGTCCCTCCTCTACGAGCAGTACTTC
-	TRBJ2-5	-	TRBV5-6	CASSLADQETQYF	TGTGCCAGCAGCTTGGCGGACCAAGAGACCCAGTACTTC
-	TRBJ2-7	-	TRBV5-6	CASIPSRTEAYEQYF	TGTGCCAGCATCCCTTCCAGGACAGAGGCCTACGAGCAGTACTTC
-	TRBJ1-1	-	TRBV6-5	CASSYSTPRGIAFF	TGTGCCAGCAGTTACTCGACCCCTCGTGGTATAGCTTTCTTT
-	TRBJ1-1	-	TRBV5-1	CASSLAWSVEAFF	TGCGCCAGCAGCTTGGCCTGGTCAGTTGAAGCTTTCTTT
-	TRBJ2-5	once	TRBV7-6	CASSLEGGPGLSQETQYF	TGTGCCAGCAGCTTAGAGGGGGGGCCGGGGCTAAGTCAAGAGACCCAGTACTTC
-	TRBJ1-2	-	TRBV6-1	CASSKPGRAPYTF	TGTGCCAGCAGTAAGCCGGGACGGGCTCCCTACACCTTC
TRBD2	TRBJ2-5	-	TRBV19	CASSTRASGRTETQYF	TGTGCCAGTAGTACCAGGGCTAGCGGGAGGACAGAGACCCAGTACTTC
-	TRBJ2-1	-	TRBV5-1	CASSGLRQSSSYNEQFF	TGCGCCAGCAGCGGACTGCGACAGTCGAGCTCCTACAATGAGCAGTTCTTC
-	TRBJ1-2	-	TRBV5-1	CASSFSGDGYTF	TGCGCCAGCAGCTTCTCCGGGGATGGCTACACCTTC